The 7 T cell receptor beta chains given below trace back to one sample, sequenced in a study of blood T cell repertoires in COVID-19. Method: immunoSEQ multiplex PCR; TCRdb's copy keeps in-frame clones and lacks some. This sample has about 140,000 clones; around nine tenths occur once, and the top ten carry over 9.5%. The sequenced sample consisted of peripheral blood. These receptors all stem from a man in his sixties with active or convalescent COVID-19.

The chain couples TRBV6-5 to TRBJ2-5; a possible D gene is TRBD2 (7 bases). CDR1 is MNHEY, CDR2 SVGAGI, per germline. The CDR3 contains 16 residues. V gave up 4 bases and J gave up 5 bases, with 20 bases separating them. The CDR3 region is CASSFLVGGARETQYF. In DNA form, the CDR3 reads TGTGCCAGCAGTTTCCTCGTTGGGGGGGCGCGGGAGACCCAGTACTTC.

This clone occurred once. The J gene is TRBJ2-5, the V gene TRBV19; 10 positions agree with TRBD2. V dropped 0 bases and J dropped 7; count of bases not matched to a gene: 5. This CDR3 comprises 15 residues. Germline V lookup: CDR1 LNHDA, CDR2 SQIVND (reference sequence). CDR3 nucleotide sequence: TGTGCCAGTAGTATAGATCTAGCGGGAGTGAGGACCCAGTACTTC. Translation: CASSIDLAGVRTQYF.

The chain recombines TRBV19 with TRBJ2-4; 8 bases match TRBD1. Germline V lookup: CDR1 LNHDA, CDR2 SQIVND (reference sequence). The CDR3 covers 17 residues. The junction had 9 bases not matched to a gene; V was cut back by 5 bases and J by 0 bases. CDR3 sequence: CASSSLVGQGAKNIQYF. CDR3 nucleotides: TGTGCCAGTAGTTCCTTGGTCGGACAGGGAGCCAAAAACATTCAGTACTTC.

The CDR3 coding sequence is TGCAGTGCTAGTTGGGGGGGCTCCATGTCTGGAAACACCATATATTTT. Translated, it gives CSASWGGSMSGNTIYF. J is TRBJ1-3 and V is TRBV20-1; D is perhaps TRBD1 (6 bases). Trimming stripped 3 bases from V and 1 base from J, with 16 bases between. Germline lookup yields CDR1 DFQATT and CDR2 SNEGSKA (reference sequence). The CDR3 consists of 16 residues.

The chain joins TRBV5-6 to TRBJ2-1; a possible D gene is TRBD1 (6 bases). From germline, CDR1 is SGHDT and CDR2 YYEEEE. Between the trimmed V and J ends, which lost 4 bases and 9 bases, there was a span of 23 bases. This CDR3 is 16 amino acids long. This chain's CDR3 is CASSPIVSRLGGEQFF. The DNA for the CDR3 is TGTGCCAGCAGCCCGATCGTCTCCCGATTAGGGGGTGAGCAGTTCTTC.

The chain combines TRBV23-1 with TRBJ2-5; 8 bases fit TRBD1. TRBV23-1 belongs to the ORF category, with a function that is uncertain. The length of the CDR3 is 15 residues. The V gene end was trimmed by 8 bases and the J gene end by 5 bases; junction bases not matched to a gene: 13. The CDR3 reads CASSTRDRWVETQYF. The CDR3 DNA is TGCGCCAGCTCCACAAGGGACAGGTGGGTGGAGACCCAGTACTTC.

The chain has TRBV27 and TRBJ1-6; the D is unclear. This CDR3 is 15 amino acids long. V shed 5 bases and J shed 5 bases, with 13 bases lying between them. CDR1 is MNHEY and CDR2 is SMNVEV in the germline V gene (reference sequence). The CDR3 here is CASSLSGAHNSPLHF. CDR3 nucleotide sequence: TGTGCCAGCAGTCTCTCGGGAGCCCATAATTCACCCCTCCACTTT.